This T cell receptor (beta chain) was sequenced during a study of blood T cell repertoires in COVID-19. Using immunoSEQ multiplex PCR, the repertoire was profiled, and TCRdb retains in-frame clones only, with some absent. Of 250,000 to 350,000 clones listed, more than 90% are singletons. The V end was cut by 4 bases, the J end by 8 bases, with 11 bases between. The CDR3 contains 12 residues. The germline V gene encodes CDR1 SGHAT and CDR2 FQNNGV. This chain connects TRBV11-2 to TRBJ1-1; D may be TRBD1 (5 bases). Sequencing was performed on PBMCs or T cells enriched from blood (not recorded which). The clonotype was recovered from a man between 60 and 75 years old who had recovered from COVID-19. The CDR3: CASSYRGEEAFF. As DNA, the CDR3 is TGTGCCAGCAGCTACCGGGGGGAAGAAGCTTTCTTT.